Listed here are 12 T cell receptor beta chains from one sample, sequenced in a study of blood T cells in healthy people across ages. The use of a sample-barcoded 5' primer and a J-beta primer mix characterized a second PCR of about 6 to 11 cycles. MiXCR was run by TCRdb on the 5' RACE reads, yielding one entry per CDR3 protein. The table has hundreds of thousands of distinct CDR3 sequences, 52% seen once. Sequencing input: blood. Receptors originate from a woman aged 80 or over in good health.

The J gene is TRBJ2-7, the V gene TRBV12-5; D may match TRBD1 or TRBD2 (6 bases each). V was clipped by 5 bases and J by 1 base, with 15 bases between them. This CDR3 comprises 15 residues. CDR1 and CDR2 (germline): LGHNT, FRNRAP. The CDR3 here is CASGPWTAGSYEQYF. The CDR3 DNA reads TGTGCTAGTGGTCCCTGGACAGCGGGTTCCTACGAGCAGTACTTC. Filled out from reference TRBV12-5 and TRBJ2-7, the complete variable domain reads DARVTQTPRHKVTEMGQEVTMRCQPILGHNTVFWYRQTMMQGLELLAYFRNRAPLDDSGMPKDRFSAEMPDATLATLKIQPSEPRDSAVYFCASGPWTAGSYEQYFGPGTRLTVT.

The DNA for the CDR3 is TGTGCCAGCACTTCCGAGCCTAGCGGAGGGGATACGCAGTATTTT. This gives the protein CASTSEPSGGDTQYF. The rearrangement joins TRBV6-5 to TRBJ2-3, with 7 bases identical to TRBD2. V was pared by 7 bases and J by 6 bases, with 13 bases of the junction left unmatched. CDR3 length: 15 amino acids. Germline CDR1 MNHEY, CDR2 SVGAGI.

On this clonotype: A much larger clone sits a single nucleotide away, making a read error possible. V gene TRBV7-2 combines with J gene TRBJ2-1, with D tentatively TRBD2 (5 bases). Trimming took off 5 bases at V and 9 bases at J, with 14 bases between the two ends. Looked up from germline, CDR1 is SGHTA and CDR2 is FQGNSA. The CDR3 loop spans 13 amino acids. The CDR3 nucleotides are TGTGCCAGCAGCGTAGATCCCCGGGGTGAGCAGTTCTTC. It codes for CASSVDPRGEQFF.

This rearrangement joins TRBV7-9 to TRBJ2-3; the D gene is possibly TRBD1 (6 bases). Germline V gene sequence: CDR1 SEHNR, CDR2 FQNEAQ (reference sequence). V lost 8 bases, J lost 3 bases, and 15 bases lay in between. The CDR3 covers 14 residues. CDR3 in amino acids: CASYRQGQTDTQYF. The CDR3 nucleotides read TGTGCCAGCTATCGGCAGGGACAAACAGATACGCAGTATTTT.

The CDR3 protein is CATSETTGVYNEQYF. CDR3 in DNA: TGTGCCACCAGTGAGACGACAGGGGTATACAATGAGCAGTACTTC. This sequence joins TRBV24-1 and TRBJ2-1, with 8 bases lining up with TRBD1. The DNA matches TRBJ2-7 better at its end, which makes the J call doubtful. The germline gives CDR1 KGHDR, CDR2 SFDVKD. The CDR3 extends over 15 amino acids.

The sample holds one count of this clonotype. The chain couples TRBV6-1 to TRBJ2-1; 15 nucleotides match TRBD2. Germline V lookup: CDR1 MNHNS, CDR2 SASEGT. The CDR3 runs 19 residues. Germline trimming cut 5 bases from V and 0 bases from J; bases unmatched to any gene: 8. As DNA, the CDR3 is TGTGCCAGCAGTCCAGGGACTAGCGGGGGGACTATCTCCTACAATGAGCAGTTCTTC. This encodes CASSPGTSGGTISYNEQFF.

This clonotype has a single count. At one end the junction does not follow the germline gene, possibly because of a read error. This sequence joins TRBV9 and TRBJ1-6; D is perhaps TRBD1 (5 bases). The CDR3 loop spans 16 amino acids. Germline loops: CDR1 SGDLS, CDR2 YYNGEE. CDR3 loop: CASSPGWGTGNSSLHF. The CDR3 coding sequence is TGTGCCAGCAGCCCAGGTTGGGGGACGGGTAATTCATCCCTCCACTTT.

A single count supports this clonotype. The chain employs TRBV6-2 or TRBV6-3 and TRBJ2-3; 13 bases match TRBD2. There are 17 residues in the CDR3. V trimming: 2 bases; J trimming: 2 bases; junction bases outside the gene matches: 4. Germline V gene sequence: CDR1 MNHEY, CDR2 SVGEGT. The CDR3 here is CASSYGTSGTHTDTQYF. For the CDR3, the DNA is TGTGCCAGCAGTTACGGGACTAGCGGGACCCACACAGATACGCAGTATTTT.

This clonotype was counted ten times or more. V usage is TRBV27 and J usage is TRBJ1-2; no clear D. CDR1 is MNHEY, CDR2 SMNVEV, per germline (reference sequence). Trimming removed 5 bases at V and 8 bases at J, with 33 bases between. The CDR3 sequence is 19 residues long. In DNA form, the CDR3 reads TGTGCCAGCAGTCCACGATTTGGAACGAATCGAGCGAATGTAGGGGGCTACACCTTC. Translated, it gives CASSPRFGTNRANVGGYTF.

The chain links TRBV7-2 to TRBJ2-5; D is unresolved. Trimming cost V 0 bases and J 6 bases, with 11 bases left between them. There are 14 residues in the CDR3. CDR1 SGHTA and CDR2 FQGNSA come from the germline V gene. CDR3 coding DNA: TGTGCCAGCAGCTTAGCCCCCATCCCCCAGACCCAGTACTTC. The encoded protein is CASSLAPIPQTQYF.

This clonotype was recorded many times. V usage is TRBV12-3 or TRBV12-4 and J usage is TRBJ1-6, with 9 bases that match TRBD1. Trimming removed 3 bases from V and 7 bases from J; junction bases left unmatched: 4. The CDR3 is made up of 15 amino acids. In DNA form, the CDR3 reads TGTGCCAGCAGTTTCTGGGACAGGGAAAATTCACCCCTCCACTTT. Translating it yields CASSFWDRENSPLHF.

This clonotype was seen ten or more times. J is TRBJ2-1 and V is TRBV5-1, with TRBD2 matching over 9 bases. CDR3 length: 14 amino acids. The trim removed 0 bases at V and 10 bases at J, leaving 5 bases unmatched. In germline, CDR1 is SGHRS, CDR2 YFSETQ. CDR3 nucleotide sequence: TGCGCCAGCAGCTTGGCGGGACTAGCAAGGGAGCAGTTCTTC. Its protein product is CASSLAGLAREQFF.